The clone carrying this TCR beta chain appeared a few times. The antigen is not known. This sample is part of a study of CD8 T cells in ankylosing spondylitis. Regarding the study as a whole: Characteristic, it appeared, of ankylosing spondylitis blood was a TCR beta motif of 7 or 8 highly homologous variants.

Quantitative 5'-RACE with molecular barcodes was used to make the TCR beta libraries. TCRdb independently ran MiXCR on the 5' RACE reads; one entry per CDR3 protein. The sample records around 130,000 distinct CDR3 sequences, 17% being singletons. V was pared by 6 bases and J by 8 bases, with 8 bases between. Germline V CDR1 and CDR2: MNHEY, SMNVEV (reference sequence). This CDR3 is 11 amino acids long. Sample: blood, either unsorted or a sorted T cell fraction (not recorded which). The sequence was collected from a male donor with ankylosing spondylitis. This chain joins TRBV27 and TRBJ2-1; D is ambiguous. The CDR3: CASSRNDEQFF. The CDR3 DNA is TGTGCCAGCAGCCGTAATGATGAGCAGTTCTTC.